These 2 T cell receptor beta chains came from one sample sequenced in a study of T-cell reconstitution after alpha-beta-depleted transplantation in children. Using unique molecular identifiers, the investigators prepared the TCRbeta library. Each CDR3 protein gets one entry after TCRdb re-called the PCR reads with MiXCR. The top ten clones hold roughly 3.3% of a sample with 450,000 to 600,000 distinct CDR3 sequences, around 18% of them seen once. This specimen consisted of PBMCs from the stem cell graft donor, obtained from the stem cell graft. These TCRs come from a human donor who donated a stem cell graft to a child with acute lymphoblastic leukemia.

In this sample, this clonotype turned up a few times. The chain couples TRBV12-3 or TRBV12-4 to TRBJ2-2; D is perhaps TRBD2 (5 bases). V shed 7 bases and J shed 3 bases, with 12 bases lying between them. The CDR3 has 14 residues. The CDR3 nucleotides are TGTGCCAGCAACCCAGCGGCATACACCGGGGAGCTGTTTTTT. This sequence encodes CASNPAAYTGELFF.

The chain joins TRBV27 to TRBJ2-7, with D maybe TRBD1 (5 bases). Germline-derived CDR1 and CDR2 are MNHEY and SMNVEV (reference sequence). The V end lost 5 bases, the J end lost 2 bases, and 19 bases lay between the germline ends. The CDR3 sequence is 16 residues long. The CDR3 sequence is CASSPRLRAGTYEQYF. The CDR3 nucleotides are TGTGCCAGCAGTCCTCGCTTAAGGGCAGGGACCTACGAGCAGTACTTC.